Each of the 15 T cell receptor beta chains below was sequenced from the same sample in a study of cytomegalovirus exposure and HLA in healthy donors. The PCR used 60 Vbeta and 13 Jbeta primers. Clones were sequenced by immunoSEQ multiplex PCR, and TCRdb holds only the in-frame ones, with some missing. The table records some 150,000 clones, 70% to 80% of them present only once. Sequencing was done on a sample of PBMCs. Every receptor here comes from a woman aged 50 to 60 in good health and CMV-seronegative.

This chain links TRBV5-6 with TRBJ2-1, with D maybe TRBD2 (5 bases). The V gene's germline CDR1 is SGHDT and CDR2 YYEEEE. V was trimmed by 4 bases and J by 11 bases, leaving 13 bases between them. CDR3 size: 12 residues. Here the CDR3 reads CASSPDRDKQFF. Written as DNA, the CDR3 is TGTGCCAGCAGCCCCGACCGGGATAAGCAGTTCTTC.

With respect to this clone: An end of the junction does not agree with germline; a read error may underlie this. The genes are TRBV7-9 and TRBJ2-1; 9 nucleotides line up with TRBD2. Germline CDR1 reads SEHNR; CDR2 reads FQNEAQ (reference sequence). CDR3 length: 16 residues. The CDR3, as DNA: TGTTCCAGCAGCTTAGGAGCGGGGGGAGGATTCGATGAGCAGTTCTTC. Translating it yields CSSSLGAGGGFDEQFF. Looking up the rest from reference TRBV7-9 and TRBJ2-1 gives the full variable domain: DTGVSQNPRHKITKRGQNVTFRCDPISEHNRLYWYRQTLGQGPEFLTYFQNEAQLEKSRLLSDRFSAERPKGSFSTLEIQRTEQGDSAMYLCSSSLGAGGGFDEQFFGPGTRLTVL.

A note on this clone: This is likely a read error, given that the CDR3 carries no conserved phenylalanine or tryptophan at its end. This chain uses TRBV5-1 with TRBJ1-2, with D possibly matching TRBD1 (6 bases). CDR1 is SGHRS and CDR2 is YFSETQ in the germline V gene. Trimming removed 0 bases at V and 6 bases at J, with 6 bases between. There are 12 residues in the CDR3. The DNA for the CDR3 is TGCGCCAGCAGCTTGGACAGGGATGGCTACACCCTC. Protein product: CASSLDRDGYTL.

The chain recombines TRBV27 with TRBJ1-2, with a weak D call TRBD1 (5 bases). Trimming cost V 10 bases and J 7 bases, with 13 bases left between them. The CDR3 contains 11 residues. CDR1 MNHEY and CDR2 SMNVEV come from the germline V gene (reference sequence). As DNA, the CDR3 is TGTGCCACCTCCGGGACTTCTGGCTACACCTTC. This sequence encodes CATSGTSGYTF.

Only a few counts were recorded for this clone. The chain employs TRBV5-1 and TRBJ1-1; 7 bases agree with TRBD1. The CDR3 loop spans 16 amino acids. Germline assignment: CDR1 SGHRS and CDR2 YFSETQ. The V segment lost 4 bases and the J segment 0 bases; nucleotides outside the gene matches: 9. The CDR3 DNA is TGCGCCAGCAGCAGCCGGGACAGCCCACTGAACACTGAAGCTTTCTTT. The encoded protein is CASSSRDSPLNTEAFF.

There are a few counts of this clone. This chain connects TRBV7-9 to TRBJ1-3; no clear D gene. Trimming shortened V by 3 bases and J by 0 bases, and 6 bases separated the two germline ends. The CDR3 contains 14 residues. Germline V gene lookup returns CDR1 SEHNR and CDR2 FQNEAQ (reference sequence). CDR3 DNA: TGTGCCAGCAGCTTCACAGACTCTGGAAACACCATATATTTT. This translates into CASSFTDSGNTIYF.

V usage is TRBV7-2 and J usage is TRBJ1-4; D unclear. The germline CDR1 and CDR2 sequences are SGHTA and FQGNSA. Trimming left V 4 bases short and J 10 bases short, with 19 bases between. There are 15 residues in the CDR3. The CDR3 DNA sequence: TGTGCCAGCAGCTCCGGCGGAGGTGGAGAGGGAAAACTGTTTTTT. Encoded protein: CASSSGGGGEGKLFF.

The CDR3 DNA reads TGTGCCATCAGTGAGGGGGCCAATAATTCACCCCTCCACTTT. Translating gives CAISEGANNSPLHF. The chain is built from TRBV10-3 and TRBJ1-6; D may be TRBD1 (5 bases). From germline, CDR1 is ENHRY and CDR2 SYGVKD. V was shortened by 2 bases and J by 5 bases, with 7 bases between the two germline ends. The CDR3 length is 14 residues.

V usage is TRBV21-1 and J usage is TRBJ1-1; TRBD1, the D gene given by the table, was not confirmed from the DNA. TRBV21-1 counts as a pseudogene. CDR3 length equals 17 residues. In nucleotides, the CDR3 is TGTGCCAGCAGCTACCGGACAGGAACCTTTTCATACACTGAAGCTTTCTTT. Its protein product is CASSYRTGTFSYTEAFF.

V gene TRBV5-1 combines with J gene TRBJ1-2; D call uncertain. This CDR3 is 14 amino acids long. Germline V lookup: CDR1 SGHRS, CDR2 YFSETQ. V was pared by 2 bases and J by 6 bases, with 14 bases between. CDR3 residues: CASSLMNSADGYTF. DNA for the CDR3: TGCGCCAGCAGCTTAATGAATTCAGCGGATGGCTACACCTTC.

The V call is TRBV19, the J call TRBJ2-2; 7 nucleotides align to TRBD1. CDR1 and CDR2 from the germline V gene are LNHDA and SQIVND (reference sequence). The junction had 27 bases not matched to a gene; V was cut back by 5 bases and J by 6 bases. CDR3 size: 21 residues. The CDR3 spells CASSSRTGPQHSNKGAGELFF. CDR3 nucleotide sequence: TGTGCCAGTAGTTCCCGGACAGGTCCCCAGCATTCGAACAAGGGCGCCGGGGAGCTGTTTTTT.

This rearrangement joins TRBV2 to TRBJ2-3; tentatively, D is TRBD2 (5 bases). V lost 3 bases to trimming and J lost 5 bases, with 12 bases between them. Germline V gene lookup returns CDR1 SNHLY and CDR2 FYNNEI. This CDR3 comprises 14 residues. The CDR3 sequence: CASSEGSLVDTQYF. CDR3 coding DNA: TGTGCCAGCAGTGAGGGGAGTTTGGTAGATACGCAGTATTTT.

This sequence joins TRBV28 and TRBJ1-1; D remains unclear. The CDR3 sequence is 11 residues long. Germline loops: CDR1 MDHEN, CDR2 SYDVKM. CDR3 loop: CAVQRGTEAFF. CDR3 sequence (DNA): TGTGCGGTACAGAGAGGGACTGAAGCTTTCTTT.

The chain has TRBV18 and TRBJ1-4; 9 bases match TRBD1. The germline V gene encodes CDR1 KGHSH and CDR2 LQKENI. V lost 2 bases and J lost 6; bases outside the gene matches: 4. This CDR3 region has 15 residues. CDR3 bases: TGTGCCAGCTCACCAAGTGGGGACAGGGATGAAAAACTGTTTTTT. It specifies CASSPSGDRDEKLFF.

The V call is TRBV7-9, the J call TRBJ2-1, with 9 bases that match TRBD1. The CDR3 is made up of 16 amino acids. From germline, CDR1 is SEHNR and CDR2 FQNEAQ (reference sequence). V lost 5 bases to trimming and J lost 7 bases; unmatched junction nucleotides: 12. CDR3 residues: CASSRDRAYLRNEQFF. For the CDR3, the DNA is TGTGCCAGCAGCAGGGACAGGGCTTACTTACGAAATGAGCAGTTCTTC.